This record looks at one T cell receptor beta chain sequence and its context. These data come from a study of blood T cell repertoires in COVID-19. The overall study: T cells, B-cell-depleted T cells, or PBMCs supplied cDNA or gDNA.

In germline, CDR1 is SGHAT, CDR2 FQNNGV. Trimming left V 6 bases short and J 0 bases short, with 6 bases between. CDR3 length: 12 amino acids. Source study methods: For nucleated cells, counts were estimated from reference gene primer amplification. Assay used: immunoSEQ multiplex PCR; TCRdb lists only in-frame clones, some missing. From that table come the V and J calls and clone size; the DNA was used to work out D and trimming. The sample consists of around 140,000 clones, about 80% of them appearing once. This chain connects TRBV11-2 to TRBJ2-7; no firm D call. The material sequenced was peripheral blood. This clonotype originated in an older man who had recovered from COVID-19. In DNA, the CDR3 is TGTGCCAGCAGTGGCAGCTCCTACGAGCAGTACTTC. Translated, it gives CASSGSSYEQYF.